The present T cell receptor beta chain was sequenced within a study of blood T cell repertoires in COVID-19. After removal of 5 bases from V and 10 bases from J, the junction contained 5 bases not matched to a gene. Germline V gives CDR1 LGHDT, CDR2 YNNKEL (reference sequence). This CDR3 is 13 amino acids long. In the source study's methods: For nucleated cells, counts were estimated from reference gene primer amplification. Sequenced by immunoSEQ multiplex PCR; TCRdb stores in-frame clones only, minus some. The DNA gave D and trimming, while V, J and clone size come from that table. The data show around 180,000 clones, 89% seen once. The age range of participants was about 18 to 95 years, with residence in about 25 US areas. In assigning cohorts, the study relied on participant-reported clinical history.

The V call is TRBV3-1 (or the pseudogene TRBV3-2), the J call TRBJ1-6; 7 bases agree with TRBD1. The sample comprised PBMCs or T cells enriched from blood (not recorded which). This TCR was recovered from a woman between 40 and 50 years old with acute COVID-19. The CDR3 sequence is CASSKNRGSPLHF. CDR3 coding DNA: TGTGCCAGCAGCAAAAACAGGGGCTCACCCCTCCACTTT.